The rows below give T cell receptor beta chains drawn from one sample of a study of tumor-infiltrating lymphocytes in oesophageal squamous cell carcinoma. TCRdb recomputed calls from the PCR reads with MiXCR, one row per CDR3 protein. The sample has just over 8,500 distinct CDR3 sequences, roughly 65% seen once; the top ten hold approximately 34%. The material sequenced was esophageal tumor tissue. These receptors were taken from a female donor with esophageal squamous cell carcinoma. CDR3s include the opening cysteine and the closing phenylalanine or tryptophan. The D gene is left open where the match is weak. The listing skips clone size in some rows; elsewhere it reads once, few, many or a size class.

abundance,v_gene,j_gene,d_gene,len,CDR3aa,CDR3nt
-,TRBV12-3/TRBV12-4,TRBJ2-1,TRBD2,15,CASSLARQLAGEQFF,TGTGCCAGCAGTTTAGCGCGGCAACTAGCGGGGGAGCAGTTCTTC
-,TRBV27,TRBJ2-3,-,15,CASSLGGTSTDTQYF,TGTGCCAGCAGTTTGGGCGGGACTAGCACAGATACGCAGTATTTT
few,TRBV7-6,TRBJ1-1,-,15,CASSTDRSPDTEAFF,TGTGCTAGCAGCACAGACAGGTCTCCGGACACTGAAGCTTTCTTT
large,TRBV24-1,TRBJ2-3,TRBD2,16,CATSTRLAGGTDTQYF,TGTGCCACCAGTACCCGACTAGCGGGAGGCACAGATACGCAGTATTTT
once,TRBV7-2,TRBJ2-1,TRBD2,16,CASSTRTSGRYNEQFF,TGTGCCAGCAGCACTCGGACTAGCGGGAGGTACAATGAGCAGTTCTTC
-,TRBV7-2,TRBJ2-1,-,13,CASSLARYNEQFF,TGTGCCAGCAGCTTAGCACGGTACAATGAGCAGTTCTTC
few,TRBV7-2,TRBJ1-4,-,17,CASSTEEGRPYGEKLFF,TGTGCCAGCAGCACTGAGGAGGGCCGCCCCTACGGAGAAAAACTGTTTTTT
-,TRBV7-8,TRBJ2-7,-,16,CASSLFASPVSYEQYF,TGTGCCAGCAGCTTATTCGCTAGCCCCGTCTCCTACGAGCAGTACTTC
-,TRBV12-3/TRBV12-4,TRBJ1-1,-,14,CASRLDRPNTEAFF,TGTGCCAGCAGGTTGGACAGACCGAACACTGAAGCTTTCTTT
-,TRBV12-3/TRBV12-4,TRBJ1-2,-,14,CASSLAGRIYGYTF,TGTGCCAGCAGTTTAGCGGGACGCATCTATGGCTACACCTTC
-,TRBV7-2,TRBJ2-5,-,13,CASSLDRAETQYF,TGTGCCAGCAGCTTAGACAGGGCAGAGACCCAGTACTTC
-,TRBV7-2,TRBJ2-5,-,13,CASSTGKAETQYF,TGTGCCAGCAGCACAGGGAAGGCAGAGACCCAGTACTTC
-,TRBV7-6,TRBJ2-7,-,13,CASSPTDPYEQYF,TGTGCCAGCAGCCCGACAGACCCCTACGAGCAGTACTTC
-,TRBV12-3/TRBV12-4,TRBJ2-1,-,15,CASSPDQVRYNEQFF,TGTGCCAGCAGTCCCGACCAAGTGAGATACAATGAGCAGTTCTTC
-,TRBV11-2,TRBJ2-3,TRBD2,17,CASSLAASGGAADTQYF,TGTGCCAGCAGCTTAGCGGCTAGCGGGGGGGCAGCAGATACGCAGTATTTT
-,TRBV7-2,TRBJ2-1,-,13,CASSSGQHNEQFF,TGTGCCAGCAGCTCCGGACAGCACAATGAGCAGTTCTTC
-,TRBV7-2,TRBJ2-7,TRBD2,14,CASSFGGRSSEQYF,TGTGCCAGCAGCTTCGGCGGGAGAAGTAGCGAGCAGTACTTC
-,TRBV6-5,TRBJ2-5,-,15,CASSLGPASGETQYF,TGTGCCAGCAGTTTGGGACCGGCGAGCGGCGAGACCCAGTACTTC
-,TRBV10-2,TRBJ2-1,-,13,CASSGGRAYEQFF,TGCGCCAGCAGCGGGGGTAGGGCCTACGAGCAGTTCTTC
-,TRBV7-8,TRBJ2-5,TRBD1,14,CASSSDRGRKTQYF,TGTGCCAGCAGCTCCGACAGGGGGAGGAAGACCCAGTACTTC
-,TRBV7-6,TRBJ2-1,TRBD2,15,CASSELAASYNEQFF,TGTGCCAGCAGTGAACTAGCGGCTTCCTACAATGAGCAGTTCTTC
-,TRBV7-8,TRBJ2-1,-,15,CASSLVTSPYNEQFF,TGTGCCAGCAGCTTAGTGACTAGTCCCTACAATGAGCAGTTCTTC